This TCR beta chain was sequenced in a study of shared clonotypes between healthy human individuals. Sequenced by immunoSEQ multiplex PCR; TCRdb stores in-frame clones only, minus some. Here the sample spans hundreds of thousands of clones, approximately 79% being singletons. Donors comprised healthy HIV-negative adults lacking recent acute infections or vaccinations. The CDR3 has 14 amino acids. In germline, CDR1 is SGHNT, CDR2 YYREEE (reference sequence). V gave up 4 bases and J gave up 1 base; unmatched junction bases: 3. This TCR derives from a woman in her thirties in good health. This rearrangement joins TRBV5-4 to TRBJ1-1, with 8 bases matching TRBD1. Sequencing input: memory CD4+ T cells sorted from blood. Subset reported: CD45RA-negative fraction. The CDR3 sequence is CASSKTGANTEAFF. In nucleotides, the CDR3 is TGTGCCAGCAGCAAGACAGGGGCGAACACTGAAGCTTTCTTT.